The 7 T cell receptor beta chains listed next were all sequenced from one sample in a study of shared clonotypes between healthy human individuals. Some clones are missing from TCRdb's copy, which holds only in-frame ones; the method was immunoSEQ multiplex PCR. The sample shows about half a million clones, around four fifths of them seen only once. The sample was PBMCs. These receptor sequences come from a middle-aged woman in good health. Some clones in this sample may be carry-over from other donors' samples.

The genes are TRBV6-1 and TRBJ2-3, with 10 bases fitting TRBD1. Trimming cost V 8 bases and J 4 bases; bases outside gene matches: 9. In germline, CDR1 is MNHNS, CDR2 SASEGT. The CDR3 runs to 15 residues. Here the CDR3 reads CASVQGQGLADTQYF. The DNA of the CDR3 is TGTGCCAGCGTACAGGGACAGGGGCTCGCAGATACGCAGTATTTT.

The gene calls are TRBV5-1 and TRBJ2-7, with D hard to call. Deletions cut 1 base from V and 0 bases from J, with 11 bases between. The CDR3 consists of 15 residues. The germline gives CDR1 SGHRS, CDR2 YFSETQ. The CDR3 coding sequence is TGCGCCAGCAGCTTGCAGGTGACCAGCTCCTACGAGCAGTACTTC. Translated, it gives CASSLQVTSSYEQYF.

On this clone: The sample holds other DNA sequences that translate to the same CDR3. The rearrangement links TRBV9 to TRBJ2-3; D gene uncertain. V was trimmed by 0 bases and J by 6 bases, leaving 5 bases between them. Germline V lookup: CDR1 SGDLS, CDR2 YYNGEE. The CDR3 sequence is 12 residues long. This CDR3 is CASSVAGDTQYF. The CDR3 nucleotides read TGTGCCAGCAGCGTAGCCGGGGATACGCAGTATTTT.

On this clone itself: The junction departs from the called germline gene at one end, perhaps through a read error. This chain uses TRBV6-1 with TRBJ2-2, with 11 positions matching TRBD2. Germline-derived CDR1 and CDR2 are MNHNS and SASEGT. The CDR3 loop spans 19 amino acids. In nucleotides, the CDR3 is TGTGCCAGCCGTGAAGCCGGGGGGGTAGCGGGAGGGTACACCGGGGAGCTGTTTTTT. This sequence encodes CASREAGGVAGGYTGELFF.

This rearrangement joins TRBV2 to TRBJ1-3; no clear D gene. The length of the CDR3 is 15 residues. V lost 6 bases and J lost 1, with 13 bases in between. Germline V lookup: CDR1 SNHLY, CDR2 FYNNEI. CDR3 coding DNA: TGTGCCAGCAGCCGAGTGAGGGTTTCTGGAAACACCATATATTTT. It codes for CASSRVRVSGNTIYF.

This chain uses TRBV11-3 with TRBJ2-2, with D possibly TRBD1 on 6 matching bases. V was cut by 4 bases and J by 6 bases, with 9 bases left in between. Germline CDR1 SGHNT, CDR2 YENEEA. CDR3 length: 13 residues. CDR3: CASSSQGPGELFF. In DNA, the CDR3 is TGTGCCAGCAGCTCTCAGGGGCCCGGGGAGCTGTTTTTT.

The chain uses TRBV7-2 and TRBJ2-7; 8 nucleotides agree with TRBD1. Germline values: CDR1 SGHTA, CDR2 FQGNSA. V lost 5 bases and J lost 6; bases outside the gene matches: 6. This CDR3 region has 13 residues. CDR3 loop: CASSTTGGFEQYF. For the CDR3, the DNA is TGTGCCAGCAGCACCACAGGGGGATTCGAGCAGTACTTC.